This TCR beta chain was captured in a study of blood T cell repertoires in COVID-19. V lost 5 bases to trimming and J lost 5 bases, with 16 bases between them. This CDR3 spans 15 amino acids. Germline V CDR1 and CDR2: MNHEY, SVGAGI. Only in-frame clones appear in the TCRdb table, and some are missing; sequencing was by immunoSEQ multiplex PCR. The sample shows more than 150,000 clones, approximately 87% of them seen only once. J is TRBJ1-3 and V is TRBV6-5; D might be TRBD1 (5 bases). Material: peripheral blood. This TCR was sampled from an older woman with COVID-19, enrolled during active disease. CDR3 sequence reads: CASSTTREGRNTIYF. The DNA for the CDR3 is TGTGCCAGCAGTACCACCAGGGAAGGCAGAAACACCATATATTTT.